This T cell receptor (beta chain) originates from a study of CD8 T cells in ankylosing spondylitis. This clonotype appeared many times. The CDR3 loop spans 13 amino acids. V shed 8 bases, J shed 7 bases, and the junction held 4 bases outside the gene matches. TCR beta libraries were made by quantitative 5'-RACE with molecular barcodes. TCRdb processed the 5' RACE reads anew with MiXCR; each CDR3 protein has one entry. This sample has fewer than 250,000 distinct CDR3 sequences, with around a quarter found just once. The sequence derives from a male donor with ankylosing spondylitis or in good health (not recorded which). The genes are TRBV12-3 or TRBV12-4 and TRBJ2-1, with TRBD2 identical over 11 bases. The sample comprised blood, either unsorted or a sorted T cell fraction (not recorded which). CDR3 DNA: TGTGCCAGCGAGGCTAGCGGGAGGAATGAGCAGTTCTTC. Encoded protein: CASEASGRNEQFF.